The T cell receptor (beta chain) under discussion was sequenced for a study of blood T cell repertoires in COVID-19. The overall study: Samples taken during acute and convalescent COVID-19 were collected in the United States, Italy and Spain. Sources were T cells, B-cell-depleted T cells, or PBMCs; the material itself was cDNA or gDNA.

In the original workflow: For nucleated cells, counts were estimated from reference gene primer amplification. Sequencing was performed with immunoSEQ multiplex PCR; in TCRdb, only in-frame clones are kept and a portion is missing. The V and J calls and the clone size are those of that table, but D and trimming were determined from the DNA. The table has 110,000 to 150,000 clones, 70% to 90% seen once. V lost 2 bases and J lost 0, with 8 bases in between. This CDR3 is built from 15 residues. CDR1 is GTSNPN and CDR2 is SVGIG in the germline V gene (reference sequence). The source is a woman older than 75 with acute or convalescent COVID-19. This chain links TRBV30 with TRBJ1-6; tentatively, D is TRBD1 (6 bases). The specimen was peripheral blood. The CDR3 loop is CAWSQGSSYNSPLHF. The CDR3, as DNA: TGTGCCTGGAGTCAGGGGAGCTCCTATAATTCACCCCTCCACTTT.